The entry that follows covers one TCR beta chain sequence. Profiled with immunoSEQ multiplex PCR; TCRdb holds only in-frame clones, not every one. The sample contains about 170,000 clones, 91% of which appear only once. These data come from a study of control samples from healthy donors and cancer patients. Germline V lookup: CDR1 WNHNN, CDR2 SYGVQD (reference sequence). J lost 5 bases, V lost 6 bases, and 6 bases had no gene match. CDR3 length equals 14 residues. The source is a woman in her thirties in good health. What was sequenced was blood. The chain has TRBV10-1 and TRBJ2-5; 10 positions match TRBD1. The CDR3 here is CASSRDRGMETQYF. DNA of the CDR3: TGCGCCAGCAGCCGGGACAGGGGTATGGAGACCCAGTACTTC.